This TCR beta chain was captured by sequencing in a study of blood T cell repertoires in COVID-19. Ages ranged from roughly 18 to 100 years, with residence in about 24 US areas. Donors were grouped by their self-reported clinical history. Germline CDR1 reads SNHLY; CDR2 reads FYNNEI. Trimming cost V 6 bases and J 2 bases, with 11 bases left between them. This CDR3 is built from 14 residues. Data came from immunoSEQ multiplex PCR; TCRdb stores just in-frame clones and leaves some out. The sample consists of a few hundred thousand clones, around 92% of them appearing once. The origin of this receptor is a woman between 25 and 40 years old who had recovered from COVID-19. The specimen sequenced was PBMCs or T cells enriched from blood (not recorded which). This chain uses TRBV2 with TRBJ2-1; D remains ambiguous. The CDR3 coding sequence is TGTGCCAGCAGGAAAGTAGAACCCTACAATGAGCAGTTCTTC. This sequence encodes CASRKVEPYNEQFF.